This passage covers 11 T cell receptor beta chains from one sample sequenced in a study of blood T cell repertoires in COVID-19. Here immunoSEQ multiplex PCR was the method, and the copy in TCRdb shows in-frame clones only, minus some. The data hold roughly 150,000 clones, with 80% to 90% observed a single time. Sequenced material: peripheral blood. The receptor set was obtained from a woman aged 60-75 years with active COVID-19.

The V call is TRBV28, the J call TRBJ2-7; 10 positions agree with TRBD2. The germline V gene encodes CDR1 MDHEN and CDR2 SYDVKM. V lost 0 bases to trimming and J lost 7 bases; unmatched junction nucleotides: 9. There are 16 residues in the CDR3. CDR3 loop: CASSLWRAGGPGEQYF. The CDR3 nucleotides read TGTGCCAGCAGTTTATGGAGAGCGGGAGGGCCGGGGGAGCAGTACTTC.

The V and J genes are TRBV7-9 and TRBJ1-1, with unresolved D. Trimming pared 4 bases from V and 7 bases from J, leaving 19 bases between. CDR1 is SEHNR and CDR2 is FQNEAQ in the germline V gene (reference sequence). The CDR3 length is 15 residues. In nucleotides, the CDR3 is TGTGCCAGCAGCTACCTTTTTGCGGGTAGAAATGAAGCTTTCTTT. Its translation is CASSYLFAGRNEAFF.

This clone has only one observation. This chain uses TRBV2 with TRBJ1-5; TRBD1 agrees at 12 bases. This CDR3 spans 16 amino acids. The V segment lost 5 bases and the J segment 5 bases; nucleotides outside the gene matches: 7. Germline loops: CDR1 SNHLY, CDR2 FYNNEI. The CDR3 is CASSRHGTGGDQPQHF. The CDR3 nucleotides read TGTGCCAGCAGTCGACACGGGACAGGGGGCGATCAGCCCCAGCATTTT.

The genes are TRBV6-6 and TRBJ2-7; 7 bases match TRBD1. Unmatched junction bases numbered 7, after V lost 5 bases and J lost 3 bases. Germline V lookup: CDR1 MNHNY, CDR2 SVGAGI (reference sequence). This CDR3 is built from 14 residues. The CDR3 loop reads CASSRDSENYEQYF. DNA of the CDR3: TGTGCCAGCAGTCGGGACAGCGAGAACTACGAGCAGTACTTC.

The chain joins TRBV7-2 to TRBJ2-7, with a tentative D call TRBD2 (5 bases). The CDR3 has 14 amino acids. Germline assignment: CDR1 SGHTA and CDR2 FQGNSA. The V and J ends lost 1 base and 10 bases respectively, with 17 bases between them. The CDR3 DNA is TGTGCCAGCAGCTTAGGAGGGTCAGGTGGGGAACAGTACTTC. It translates to CASSLGGSGGEQYF.

The chain carries TRBV7-2 and TRBJ2-1, with 9 bases identical to TRBD2. The CDR3 has 16 amino acids. Trimming cost V 2 bases and J 4 bases; bases outside gene matches: 6. Germline CDR1 SGHTA, CDR2 FQGNSA. The CDR3 nucleotides are TGTGCCAGCAGCTTACGACTAGCGGACAGATACAATGAGCAGTTCTTC. Translated, it gives CASSLRLADRYNEQFF.

V and J are TRBV10-3 and TRBJ2-5; 8 bases are a match to TRBD1. V trimming: 3 bases; J trimming: 5 bases; junction bases outside the gene matches: 5. In germline, CDR1 is ENHRY, CDR2 SYGVKD. The CDR3 consists of 14 residues. CDR3: CAISDWTGSETQYF. For the CDR3, the DNA is TGTGCCATCAGTGACTGGACAGGGAGCGAGACCCAGTACTTC.

The J gene is TRBJ1-6, the V gene TRBV19; D is perhaps TRBD1 (5 bases). This CDR3 is 16 amino acids long. V lost 3 bases and J lost 7, with 16 bases in between. The V gene's germline CDR1 is LNHDA and CDR2 SQIVND (reference sequence). CDR3 in amino acids: CASSIGPDKGNSPLHF. In DNA form, the CDR3 reads TGTGCCAGTAGTATTGGTCCCGACAAGGGGAATTCACCCCTCCACTTT.

The chain employs TRBV10-1 and TRBJ2-7, with 9 bases lining up with TRBD2. CDR3 size: 13 residues. The V gene's germline CDR1 is WNHNN and CDR2 SYGVQD (reference sequence). CDR3 region: CERGLAGIDEQYF. DNA of the CDR3: TGCGAACGCGGGCTAGCGGGAATCGACGAGCAGTACTTC.

V is TRBV6-5 and J is TRBJ2-3; D is possibly TRBD1 (5 bases). CDR1 and CDR2 (germline): MNHEY, SVGAGI. The CDR3 extends over 13 amino acids. The V and J ends lost 6 bases and 5 bases respectively, with 12 bases between them. CDR3 loop: CASRVDRGDTQYF. CDR3 nucleotides: TGTGCCAGCAGAGTGGATAGGGGAGATACGCAGTATTTT.

The DNA of the CDR3 is TGTGCCAGCAGCTTAGGACTAGTGGGGGACGAGCAGTACTTC. Its protein product is CASSLGLVGDEQYF. This sequence joins TRBV11-3 and TRBJ2-7; D possibly corresponds to TRBD2 (6 bases). The germline V gene encodes CDR1 SGHNT and CDR2 YENEEA. V dropped 1 base and J dropped 5 bases, with 12 bases sitting between them. The CDR3 consists of 14 residues.